The T cell receptor (beta chain) described here comes from a study of CD8+CD57+ T cells in acquired aplastic anemia. Study-level background: When averaged, DNA from sorted CD4+ and CD8+ cells came to 3.2 ug. Reads per healthy sample averaged around 10 million (CD4+) and 11.0 million (CD8+).

Comment on this clonotype: No antigen is known for it.

The template for TCR beta VDJ and CDR3 sequence profiling was genomic DNA. MiXCR, applied by TCRdb to the reads, yields one record per CDR3 protein. The data contain tens of thousands of distinct CDR3 sequences, 40% to 50% of them singletons. Overall study findings and caveats: Shared by patients and controls, just under 30 CD8+ CDR3s were abundant in patients. The CD8+ Simpson's diversity of patients and controls was not significantly different.

V lost 3 bases and J lost 3, with 9 bases in between. CDR1 and CDR2 (germline): DFQATT, SNEGSKA (reference sequence). The CDR3 has 12 residues. The sequenced sample consisted of sorted CD4+, CD8+, or CD8+CD57+ T cells (not recorded which) from PBMCs. The gene calls are TRBV20-1 and TRBJ2-7; no clear D. This clonotype was obtained from a human donor in good health, serving as a control. As DNA, the CDR3 is TGCAGTGCTAGTGAACAGAGCTACGAGCAGTACTTC. This translates into CSASEQSYEQYF.